A selection of T cell receptor beta chains follows, all from one sample in a study of blood T cell repertoires in COVID-19. TCRdb's copy holds only in-frame clones and misses some; the assay was immunoSEQ multiplex PCR. Seen here are 200,000 to 300,000 clones, about 86% observed once, and the top ten hold around 1.8%. The sequenced material came from peripheral blood. The receptors here all came from a man in his thirties or forties with active or convalescent COVID-19. CDR3s include the opening cysteine and the closing phenylalanine or tryptophan. A D gene is named only where the DNA matches it firmly. Not all rows give a size; the values are once, few, many and, for expanded clones, a class.

cdr3_nt | cdr3_aa | j_call | v_call | clone_size | d_call
TGTGCCAGTAGTAACGGGGGGGTATCCTACGAGCAGTACTTC | CASSNGGVSYEQYF | TRBJ2-7 | TRBV19 | NA | TRBD2
TGCGCCAGCAGCTTGACCCCCACCCAGGGAAGCAATCAGCCCCAGCATTTT | CASSLTPTQGSNQPQHF | TRBJ1-5 | TRBV5-1 | NA | NA
TGTGCCAGCGGGACAGGGGGAGGTCAGCCCCAGCATTTT | CASGTGGGQPQHF | TRBJ1-5 | TRBV18 | NA | TRBD1
TGCGCCAGCAGCTTTCTTCGGCTAGTGAACACCGGGGAGCTGTTTTTT | CASSFLRLVNTGELFF | TRBJ2-2 | TRBV5-1 | NA | NA
TGTGCCAGCAGCAGTCCCGACAGGAACCGAAACACCGGGGAGCTGTTTTTT | CASSSPDRNRNTGELFF | TRBJ2-2 | TRBV7-9 | NA | NA
TGTGCCAGCAGTTTTTCGGGACAGGGAAATGGCTACACCTTC | CASSFSGQGNGYTF | TRBJ1-2 | TRBV6-5 | NA | TRBD1
TGTGCCACCAGTGATCGAGGGACAGGGGGCTTGGATGAGCAGTTCTTC | CATSDRGTGGLDEQFF | TRBJ2-1 | TRBV24-1 | NA | TRBD1
TGTGCCAGCAGTACAGACAGGGGACGCTCTAACACCGGGGAGCTGTTTTTT | CASSTDRGRSNTGELFF | TRBJ2-2 | TRBV6-2/TRBV6-3 | NA | TRBD1
TGTGCCAGTAGTGATACGAGAAATGAAAAACTGTTTTTT | CASSDTRNEKLFF | TRBJ1-4 | TRBV19 | NA | NA
TGTGCCAGCAGAGTGGGGTTCAGGGCAGATACGCAGTATTTT | CASRVGFRADTQYF | TRBJ2-3 | TRBV6-5 | NA | NA
TGTGCCAGCAGCGCGGATTTCGGACTAGCGGGGGAAAATGAGCAGTTCTTC | CASSADFGLAGENEQFF | TRBJ2-1 | TRBV9 | once | TRBD2
TGTGCCAGCAGCCAGGTGACAGGGTACACTGAAGCTTTCTTT | CASSQVTGYTEAFF | TRBJ1-1 | TRBV3-1/TRBV3-2 | NA | TRBD1
TGTGCCAGCAGTTATTCCAACGAGCAGTACTTC | CASSYSNEQYF | TRBJ2-7 | TRBV6-5 | NA | NA
TGTGCCAGCAGCTTGGGGTCAGGGGACGACAATGAGCAGTTCTTC | CASSLGSGDDNEQFF | TRBJ2-1 | TRBV11-3 | NA | NA
TGTGCCAGTAGTTACTTTCCTGGAAACACCATATATTTT | CASSYFPGNTIYF | TRBJ1-3 | TRBV19 | NA | NA
TGTGCCAGCAAGGGGGATGGCTCCTACAATGAGCAGTTCTTC | CASKGDGSYNEQFF | TRBJ2-1 | TRBV2 | NA | NA
TGTGCCAGCAGACGGACGCGGGGGTTTAGTGAGACCCAGTACTTC | CASRRTRGFSETQYF | TRBJ2-5 | TRBV4-2 | NA | TRBD2
TGTGCCAGCAGTCAAACGGAAACGGGGGGGCGGCCCCAGTACTTC | CASSQTETGGRPQYF | TRBJ2-5 | TRBV2 | NA | TRBD2
TGTGCCAGCAGTACGGGGGACTACGAGCAGTACTTC | CASSTGDYEQYF | TRBJ2-7 | TRBV2 | NA | NA
TGTGCCTGGAGGCACAAAGAAAACTATGGCTACACCTTC | CAWRHKENYGYTF | TRBJ1-2 | TRBV30 | NA | NA
TGCAGCGTTGATTTCGCTAATGCGGGGGGCTACACCTTC | CSVDFANAGGYTF | TRBJ1-2 | TRBV29-1 | NA | NA
TGCAGTGTCACCCGGGGGAACACAGATACGCAGTATTTT | CSVTRGNTDTQYF | TRBJ2-3 | TRBV29-1 | NA | NA
TGTGCCAGTAGTTCACCCAGGGTTGGCACTGAAGCTTTCTTT | CASSSPRVGTEAFF | TRBJ1-1 | TRBV19 | NA | NA
TGTGCCAGCATCTCGGGACAGTTTTCTGGCTACACCTTC | CASISGQFSGYTF | TRBJ1-2 | TRBV28 | NA | TRBD1
TGTGCCAGCAGCGGAGCCCGCTCCTACGAGCAGTACTTC | CASSGARSYEQYF | TRBJ2-7 | TRBV5-6 | NA | NA
TGTGCCAGCAGCATCCCCGTAGGGCGGGGGAATGAAAAACTGTTTTTT | CASSIPVGRGNEKLFF | TRBJ1-4 | TRBV11-2 | NA | NA
TGTGCCCAGAATCGGGGGGCGGGCACCGGGGAGCTGTTTTTT | CAQNRGAGTGELFF | TRBJ2-2 | TRBV30 | NA | NA
TGTGCCAGTAGTGTAGCGGCTAACTATGGCTACACCTTC | CASSVAANYGYTF | TRBJ1-2 | TRBV19 | NA | NA
TGTGCCAGCAGCCCGGGACAGGGAGAAGCTTTCTTT | CASSPGQGEAFF | TRBJ1-1 | TRBV5-6 | NA | TRBD1
TGTGCCAGCAGTTTCGGGGGCTCCTATAATTCACCCCTCCACTTT | CASSFGGSYNSPLHF | TRBJ1-6 | TRBV28 | NA | NA
TGTGCCAGCAGCCAAGCCAGGGTTGGTGGCTACACCTTC | CASSQARVGGYTF | TRBJ1-2 | TRBV3-1/TRBV3-2 | NA | NA
TGTGCCAGCAGGCCGTCCGCGGGGACGCTGTTTTTT | CASRPSAGTLFF | TRBJ1-4 | TRBV12-3/TRBV12-4 | NA | NA
TGCGCCAGCAGTCAATCCACGATCGGCAGGGGGCATCAGCCCCAGCATTTT | CASSQSTIGRGHQPQHF | TRBJ1-5 | TRBV23-1 | NA | TRBD1
TGTGCCAGCACCGCCGACAGATCCACAGATACGCAGTATTTT | CASTADRSTDTQYF | TRBJ2-3 | TRBV6-5 | NA | NA
TGTGCCATCAGTGGGCTAGCGGGGCCCTACGAGCAGTACTTC | CAISGLAGPYEQYF | TRBJ2-7 | TRBV10-3 | NA | TRBD2
TGCGCCAGCAGCCAAGTAGGGGCGGACGAGCAGTACTTC | CASSQVGADEQYF | TRBJ2-7 | TRBV4-1 | NA | NA
TGTGCCTGGAGCCTTCAGGGCTCTGGAAACACCATATATTTT | CAWSLQGSGNTIYF | TRBJ1-3 | TRBV30 | NA | NA
TGCGCCAGCAGCTTGGAACAAAACAGGGTTGGCTACACCTTC | CASSLEQNRVGYTF | TRBJ1-2 | TRBV5-1 | NA | NA
TGTGCCAGCAGCTTGGGCCGCCAGGGGACCCAGTACTTC | CASSLGRQGTQYF | TRBJ2-5 | TRBV11-2 | NA | NA
TGTGCCAGCAGCTCCCGACAGGGTGCCCTCGAGCAGTACTTC | CASSSRQGALEQYF | TRBJ2-7 | TRBV7-2 | NA | TRBD1
TGTGCCAGCAGCTTACCACGGGACTTAAGCACAGATACGCAGTATTTT | CASSLPRDLSTDTQYF | TRBJ2-3 | TRBV7-8 | NA | NA
TGTGCCAGCAGCTTAGGAGGGCCGATCAATGGCTACACCTTC | CASSLGGPINGYTF | TRBJ1-2 | TRBV5-6 | once | NA
TGTGCCAGCAGTGTGACAGCGACTGGCTACACCTTC | CASSVTATGYTF | TRBJ1-2 | TRBV2 | NA | NA
TGTGCCAGCAGCCAATACGGGGGGGCCCCATACGAGCAGTACTTC | CASSQYGGAPYEQYF | TRBJ2-7 | TRBV14 | NA | TRBD2
TGCAGCGCTGACACTACCGCGGGGTATGGCTACACCTTC | CSADTTAGYGYTF | TRBJ1-2 | TRBV29-1 | NA | NA
TGTGCCAGCAGCAAGACGGGGGGTGCGAACACCGGGGAGCTGTTTTTT | CASSKTGGANTGELFF | TRBJ2-2 | TRBV3-1/TRBV3-2 | once | TRBD2
TGTGCCAGCAGTGAAGGACAGGACTATGGCTACACCTTC | CASSEGQDYGYTF | TRBJ1-2 | TRBV25-1 | NA | TRBD1
TGTGCCAGCATACGGAGCGGGGGATCCTACGAGCAGTACTTC | CASIRSGGSYEQYF | TRBJ2-7 | TRBV2 | NA | TRBD2
TGTGCCAGCAGCCTAACTCGCACAGATACGCAGTATTTT | CASSLTRTDTQYF | TRBJ2-3 | TRBV2 | NA | NA
TGTGCCAGCAGGTACAGGGACACCGGGGAGCTGTTTTTT | CASRYRDTGELFF | TRBJ2-2 | TRBV2 | NA | NA